The 21 T cell receptor beta chains below were found in one sample sequenced in a study of blood T cell repertoires in COVID-19. The assay was immunoSEQ multiplex PCR, and TCRdb's table has in-frame clones only and misses some. The sample lists 430,000 or so clones; roughly 90% were seen once. The sequencing input was PBMCs or T cells enriched from blood (not recorded which). The source of these receptors is a woman aged 40 to 50 who had recovered from COVID-19.

The V call is TRBV27, the J call TRBJ2-2; D possibly corresponds to TRBD1 (5 bases). Between the trimmed V and J ends, which lost 1 base and 0 bases, there was a span of 15 bases. The CDR3 loop spans 18 amino acids. Germline V lookup: CDR1 MNHEY, CDR2 SMNVEV (reference sequence). The CDR3: CASSLFSQDLANTGELFF. The CDR3 bases are TGTGCCAGCAGTTTATTCTCACAGGATCTAGCGAACACCGGGGAGCTGTTTTTT.

J is TRBJ2-2 and V is TRBV5-6; D perhaps matches TRBD1 (5 bases). Trimming removed 0 bases at V and 4 bases at J, with 13 bases between. The length of the CDR3 is 16 residues. The germline V gene has CDR1 SGHDT and CDR2 YYEEEE. The CDR3 DNA sequence: TGTGCCAGCAGCTTGGGACAGAACCTTATCACCGGGGAGCTGTTTTTT. Encoded protein: CASSLGQNLITGELFF.

The genes are TRBV5-1 and TRBJ2-7, with 9 bases lining up with TRBD1. Trimming took 2 bases from V and 0 from J; bases not matched to a gene: 3. The CDR3 has 15 residues. The germline V gene has CDR1 SGHRS and CDR2 YFSETQ. CDR3 residues: CASSFGTGSSYEQYF. The CDR3 coding sequence is TGCGCCAGCAGCTTCGGGACAGGGAGCTCCTACGAGCAGTACTTC.

The chain links TRBV10-3 to TRBJ2-5, with D uncertain. This CDR3 comprises 10 residues. Germline loops: CDR1 ENHRY, CDR2 SYGVKD. V was trimmed by 8 bases and J by 7 bases, leaving 8 bases between them. CDR3 sequence reads: CAIGEGTQYF. The CDR3 DNA reads TGTGCCATCGGAGAAGGGACCCAGTACTTC.

Concerning this clone: Additional DNA sequences in this sample encode the identical CDR3. V and J are TRBV29-1 and TRBJ2-2; weak D call: TRBD1 (6 bases). The CDR3 contains 14 residues. The V and J ends lost 5 bases and 0 bases respectively, with 10 bases between them. The germline V gene encodes CDR1 SQVTM and CDR2 ANQGSEA. The CDR3 region has the DNA TGCAGCGTTTCCCAGGGGCCGAACACCGGGGAGCTGTTTTTT. Protein: CSVSQGPNTGELFF.

Concerning this clone itself: One end of the junction is discordant with germline, which a read error may explain. This chain connects TRBV10-3 to TRBJ1-2; 8 bases line up with TRBD1. The CDR3 has 15 residues. CDR1 is ENHRY, CDR2 SYGVKD, per germline. CDR3 sequence (DNA): TGTGCTATCAGTGAGGAGGGACAGGCTAACTATGGCTACACCTTC. Translating gives CAISEEGQANYGYTF.

V gene TRBV6-1 combines with J gene TRBJ2-1; a weak D match, TRBD1 (5 bases). The V and J ends lost 0 bases and 0 bases respectively, with 6 bases between them. In germline, CDR1 is MNHNS, CDR2 SASEGT. CDR3 size: 15 residues. The CDR3 DNA reads as TGTGCCAGCAGTGAAGCAGGGGCCTCCTACAATGAGCAGTTCTTC. Protein: CASSEAGASYNEQFF.

The rearrangement uses TRBV6-5 and TRBJ1-1; D ambiguous. Between the trimmed V and J ends, which lost 6 bases and 1 base, there was a span of 9 bases. The V gene's germline CDR1 is MNHEY and CDR2 SVGAGI. The CDR3 has 13 amino acids. This chain's CDR3 is CASRDFRNTEAFF. As DNA, the CDR3 is TGTGCCAGCAGGGACTTCAGGAACACTGAAGCTTTCTTT.

The chain joins TRBV19 to TRBJ1-2; D may be TRBD1 (5 bases). Trimming took off 5 bases at V and 8 bases at J, with 18 bases between the two ends. The CDR3 is 14 amino acids. Germline CDR1 is LNHDA and CDR2 is SQIVND (reference sequence). As DNA, the CDR3 is TGTGCCAGTAGTCCTCCCGGGGGGGATAGCGGCTACACCTTC. Protein product: CASSPPGGDSGYTF.

The rearrangement uses TRBV7-9 and TRBJ1-1, with TRBD1 matching 9 bases. J lost 5 bases, V lost 0 bases, and 7 bases had no gene match. The V gene's germline CDR1 is SEHNR and CDR2 FQNEAQ (reference sequence). The length of the CDR3 is 16 residues. The CDR3 DNA is TGTGCCAGCAGCTTAGCTCCGGGACAGGGAGGGACTGAAGCTTTCTTT. It yields the protein CASSLAPGQGGTEAFF. Looking up the rest from reference TRBV7-9 and TRBJ1-1 gives the full variable domain: DTGVSQNPRHKITKRGQNVTFRCDPISEHNRLYWYRQTLGQGPEFLTYFQNEAQLEKSRLLSDRFSAERPKGSFSTLEIQRTEQGDSAMYLCASSLAPGQGGTEAFFGQGTRLTVV.

V and J are TRBV7-2 and TRBJ2-1, with TRBD2 matching 7 bases. V lost 3 bases, J lost 1 base, and 6 bases stayed unmatched. This CDR3 has 16 residues. CDR1 and CDR2 (germline): SGHTA, FQGNSA. The CDR3: CASSFRAGESYNEQFF. The CDR3, as DNA: TGTGCCAGCAGCTTCAGGGCGGGAGAGTCCTACAATGAGCAGTTCTTC.

This chain connects TRBV4-2 to TRBJ2-7; D remains ambiguous. The germline V and J ends were trimmed by 0 bases and 0 bases, with 12 bases remaining between them. The V gene's germline CDR1 is LGHNA and CDR2 YNFKEQ. CDR3 length: 16 amino acids. The CDR3 loop reads CASSQDLQQLSYEQYF. The CDR3, as DNA: TGTGCCAGCAGCCAAGATCTCCAACAGCTCTCCTACGAGCAGTACTTC.

V is TRBV29-1 and J is TRBJ1-1, with TRBD1 as a possible D gene (5 bases). CDR3 length: 12 residues. Germline CDR1 is SQVTM and CDR2 is ANQGSEA. V lost 6 bases to trimming and J lost 5 bases, with 13 bases between them. The CDR3 sequence: CSVDGGVTEAFF. The DNA of the CDR3 is TGCAGCGTCGACGGGGGGGTGACTGAAGCTTTCTTT.

V usage is TRBV19 and J usage is TRBJ1-2; maybe TRBD1 (5 bases). In germline, CDR1 is LNHDA, CDR2 SQIVND (reference sequence). Trimming pared 7 bases from V and 4 bases from J, leaving 16 bases between. The CDR3 has 14 residues. CDR3 protein: CASKRDGGRYGYTF. The CDR3 DNA follows: TGTGCCAGTAAGCGGGACGGCGGACGCTATGGCTACACCTTC.

This clone has just one count. The CDR3 is CASSPRLAGVGETQYF. In DNA, the CDR3 is TGTGCCAGCAGCCCACGACTAGCGGGAGTGGGTGAGACCCAGTACTTC. This chain links TRBV11-3 with TRBJ2-5; 12 nucleotides line up with TRBD2. Germline V CDR1 and CDR2: SGHNT, YENEEA. The CDR3 sequence is 16 residues long. The ends lost 5 bases at V and 5 bases at J; junction bases unmatched: 9.

This rearrangement joins TRBV30 to TRBJ1-2; D is perhaps TRBD1 (6 bases). Germline CDR1 is GTSNPN and CDR2 is SVGIG (reference sequence). The CDR3 contains 13 residues. V shed 1 base and J shed 8 bases, with 14 bases lying between them. The CDR3: CAWSEGVSWGYTF. The CDR3 DNA sequence: TGTGCCTGGAGTGAGGGGGTCTCGTGGGGCTACACCTTC.

The V call is TRBV5-6, the J call TRBJ1-4; 7 bases agree with TRBD1. This CDR3 spans 14 amino acids. In germline, CDR1 is SGHDT, CDR2 YYEEEE. V dropped 3 bases and J dropped 2; count of bases not matched to a gene: 1. The CDR3 here is CASSWDSTNEKLFF. For the CDR3, the DNA is TGTGCCAGCAGCTGGGACAGTACTAATGAAAAACTGTTTTTT.

The chain is built from TRBV5-4 and TRBJ2-6; 8 bases agree with TRBD2. The CDR3 spans 18 residues. V was clipped by 2 bases and J by 4 bases; unmatched bases: 11. Germline-derived CDR1 and CDR2 are SGHNT and YYREEE (reference sequence). The CDR3 region has the DNA TGTGCCAGCAGCTTAGGTTTGAGCGGGAGTATCGGGGCCAACGTCCTGACTTTC. It codes for CASSLGLSGSIGANVLTF.

The rearrangement uses TRBV29-1 and TRBJ1-3; D might be TRBD1 (5 bases). V was shortened by 5 bases and J by 2 bases, with 13 bases between the two germline ends. Per germline, CDR1 SQVTM and CDR2 ANQGSEA. CDR3 length: 14 residues. CDR3 sequence: CSVWEQVPGNTIYF. CDR3 DNA sequence: TGCAGCGTTTGGGAACAGGTTCCTGGAAACACCATATATTTT.

The CDR3 protein is CASSKLAGDETQYF. CDR3 coding DNA: TGTGCCAGCAGTAAGCTAGCGGGAGACGAGACCCAGTACTTC. The chain combines TRBV2 with TRBJ2-5, with 10 bases fitting TRBD2. This CDR3 has 14 residues. The ends lost 5 bases at V and 5 bases at J; junction bases unmatched: 5. Germline CDR1 reads SNHLY; CDR2 reads FYNNEI.

This clone appeared a few times. This sequence joins TRBV6-5 and TRBJ2-3, with D maybe TRBD1 (6 bases). With 2 bases removed from V and 0 bases from J, the gap between germline ends came to 12 bases. This CDR3 has 16 amino acids. CDR1 is MNHEY and CDR2 is SVGAGI in the germline V gene. CDR3 DNA: TGTGCCAGCAGTTACGACAGGAGATTAAGCACAGATACGCAGTATTTT. Its translation: CASSYDRRLSTDTQYF.